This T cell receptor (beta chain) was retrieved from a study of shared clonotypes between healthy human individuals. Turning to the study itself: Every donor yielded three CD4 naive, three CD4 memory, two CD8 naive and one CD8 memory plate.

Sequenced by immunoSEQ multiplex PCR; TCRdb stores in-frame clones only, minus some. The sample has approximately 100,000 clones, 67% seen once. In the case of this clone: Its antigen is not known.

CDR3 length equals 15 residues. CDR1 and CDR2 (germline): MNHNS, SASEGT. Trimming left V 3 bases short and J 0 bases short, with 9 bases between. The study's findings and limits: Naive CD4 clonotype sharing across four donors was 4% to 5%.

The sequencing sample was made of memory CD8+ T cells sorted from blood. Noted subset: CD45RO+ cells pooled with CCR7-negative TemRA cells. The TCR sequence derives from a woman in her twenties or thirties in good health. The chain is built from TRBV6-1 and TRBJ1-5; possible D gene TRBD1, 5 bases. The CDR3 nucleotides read TGTGCCAGCAGTGACCCCAGGGCTAGCAATCAGCCCCAGCATTTT. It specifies CASSDPRASNQPQHF.